Given below is one TCR beta chain in context. The antigen remains undetermined. The PCR contained 60 Vbeta and 13 Jbeta primers. Repertoires were generated with immunoSEQ multiplex PCR, while TCRdb's copy carries only in-frame clones and drops some. The sample includes tens of thousands of clones. This sample is part of a study of cytomegalovirus exposure and HLA in healthy donors. Regarding the study as a whole: It was only CMV serostatus that was available as immune exposure information. What a later analysis reportedly showed was that an Asian-associated ancestry cluster had fewer N-insertions than the approximately 700-donor mean.

The CDR3 contains 14 residues. Trimming removed 6 bases from V and 9 bases from J; junction bases left unmatched: 6. The germline V gene has CDR1 MRHNA and CDR2 SNTAGT. Sequencing used PBMCs. The TCR sequence derives from a man under 40 in good health and CMV-seronegative. The chain links TRBV6-4 to TRBJ2-1; 12 bases fit TRBD2. The CDR3 sequence: CASRRTSGNGEQFF. The CDR3 nucleotides are TGTGCCAGCAGGCGGACTAGCGGGAACGGTGAGCAGTTCTTC.